These 18 T cell receptor beta chains were sequenced from one sample in a study of cytotoxic CD8 clonotypes in ibrutinib-treated CLL. Measured with immunoSEQ multiplex PCR; TCRdb has only the in-frame clones, and not every one. The table includes almost 250,000 clones, less than 75% detected once. Sequencing used PBMCs, obtained after 24 months of ibrutinib treatment. These receptors were taken from a human donor with chronic lymphocytic leukemia.

This clone was counted between two and nine times. The genes are TRBV9 and TRBJ2-2, with D possibly being TRBD2 (6 bases). The CDR3 runs 16 residues. Trimming took off 6 bases at V and 7 bases at J, with 22 bases between the two ends. CDR1 and CDR2 (germline): SGDLS, YYNGEE. This CDR3 is CASNAPGGREVGELFF. The CDR3 DNA sequence: TGTGCCAGCAACGCCCCGGGTGGCAGGGAGGTCGGGGAGCTGTTTTTT.

This clone has more than one count but fewer than ten. The genes are TRBV6-5 and TRBJ1-2, with D tentatively TRBD1 (5 bases). The germline V gene has CDR1 MNHEY and CDR2 SVGAGI. There are 15 residues in the CDR3. Trimming took 6 bases from V and 6 from J, leaving 20 bases between them. The DNA of the CDR3 is TGTGCCAGCAGGGGCCTCAAACAGGATCGGCATGGCTACACCTTC. Translated, it gives CASRGLKQDRHGYTF.

The chain combines TRBV5-5 with TRBJ1-2; TRBD1 matches 7 bases. CDR1 and CDR2 from the germline V gene are SGHKS and YYEKEE (reference sequence). Losses at the gene ends were 2 bases for V and 6 bases for J; bases not matched to a gene: 1. There are 12 residues in the CDR3. CDR3 in DNA: TGTGCCAGCAGCTTAGACAGGGATGGCTACACCTTC. Translated: CASSLDRDGYTF.

The CDR3 loop reads CASSGKAGVTDTQYF. The CDR3 nucleotides read TGTGCCAGCAGCGGTAAAGCGGGAGTCACAGATACGCAGTATTTT. The chain couples TRBV7-2 to TRBJ2-3; 8 positions match TRBD2. The V and J ends lost 5 bases and 2 bases, in that order; junction bases with no gene match: 6. The CDR3 is made up of 15 amino acids. Per germline, CDR1 SGHTA and CDR2 FQGNSA.

The J gene is TRBJ1-1, the V gene TRBV27, with D possibly matching TRBD1 (5 bases). Germline V lookup: CDR1 MNHEY, CDR2 SMNVEV (reference sequence). This CDR3 comprises 15 residues. V was pared by 2 bases and J by 8 bases, with 18 bases between. The CDR3 spells CASSLRGLTPSEAFF. The CDR3, as DNA: TGTGCCAGCAGTTTAAGGGGCCTTACTCCCTCCGAAGCTTTCTTT.

This clone was seen a few times. The genes are TRBV9 and TRBJ2-2; a weak D match, TRBD1 (6 bases). The CDR3 runs to 14 residues. V was pared by 1 base and J by 5 bases, with 9 bases between. From germline, CDR1 is SGDLS and CDR2 YYNGEE. The CDR3 reads CASSVLQGTGELFF. As DNA, the CDR3 is TGTGCCAGCAGCGTACTACAGGGAACCGGGGAGCTGTTTTTT.

V is TRBV19 and J is TRBJ2-7; 9 bases map to TRBD2. The germline V gene encodes CDR1 LNHDA and CDR2 SQIVND (reference sequence). The CDR3 length is 14 residues. V gave up 6 bases and J gave up 4 bases; unmatched junction bases: 7. For the CDR3, the DNA is TGTGCCAGTAGAAGTAGCGGGAGTTCTTACGAGCAGTACTTC. It translates to CASRSSGSSYEQYF.

This rearrangement joins TRBV5-1 to TRBJ2-7, with TRBD1 matching 12 bases. J was trimmed by 7 bases and V by 0 bases; bases with no gene match: 5. The CDR3 loop spans 15 amino acids. Per the germline V gene, CDR1 is SGHRS and CDR2 is YFSETQ. CDR3 in amino acids: CASSLGDRGLEEQYF. As DNA, the CDR3 is TGCGCCAGCAGCTTGGGGGACAGGGGGCTGGAAGAGCAGTACTTC.

The chain recombines TRBV20-1 with TRBJ1-4; no clear D gene. Germline V CDR1 and CDR2: DFQATT, SNEGSKA (reference sequence). The CDR3 is 11 amino acids. Trimming left V 3 bases short and J 8 bases short, with 7 bases between. Written as DNA, the CDR3 is TGCAGTGCTAGTTTGGGGGAAAAACTGTTTTTT. This gives the protein CSASLGEKLFF.

This rearrangement joins TRBV5-1 to TRBJ2-1, with TRBD1 matching over 9 bases. CDR1 and CDR2 from the germline V gene are SGHRS and YFSETQ. Trimming took 4 bases from V and 7 from J; bases not matched to a gene: 9. This CDR3 spans 15 amino acids. The CDR3 region is CASSDRAGQGNEQFF. The CDR3 coding sequence is TGCGCCAGCAGCGACCGGGCGGGACAGGGAAATGAGCAGTTCTTC.

This rearrangement joins TRBV2 to TRBJ2-7, with 7 bases matching TRBD1. The germline CDR1 and CDR2 sequences are SNHLY and FYNNEI. CDR3 size: 14 residues. V lost 6 bases to trimming and J lost 6 bases; unmatched junction nucleotides: 11. The CDR3 sequence is CASREKTGWGEQYF. In DNA, the CDR3 is TGTGCCAGCAGGGAGAAGACAGGGTGGGGCGAGCAGTACTTC.

The rearrangement links TRBV9 to TRBJ2-3; D may be TRBD2 (6 bases). The V end lost 4 bases, the J end lost 5 bases, and 14 bases lay between the germline ends. The CDR3 is made up of 14 amino acids. CDR1 SGDLS and CDR2 YYNGEE come from the germline V gene. The CDR3 loop reads CASSFGSRGDTQYF. DNA for the CDR3: TGTGCCAGCAGCTTCGGGAGTCGGGGAGATACGCAGTATTTT.

This clone came up a few times. The junction departs from germline at one end; a sequencing error may be responsible. The CDR3 region is CASRSSSYNEQFF. In DNA, the CDR3 is TGTGCAAGCAGGTCGAGTTCCTACAATGAGCAGTTCTTC. V usage is TRBV2 and J usage is TRBJ2-1; D not certain. In germline, CDR1 is SNHLY, CDR2 FYNNEI. The CDR3 runs to 13 residues. Drawing the rest from reference TRBV2 and TRBJ2-1, the complete variable domain is EPEVTQTPSHQVTQMGQEVILRCVPISNHLYFYWYRQILGQKVEFLVSFYNNEISEKSEIFDDQFSVERPDGSNFTLKIRSTKLEDSAMYFCASRSSSYNEQFFGPGTRLTVL.

The rearrangement uses TRBV4-2 and TRBJ1-4; D gene uncertain. Germline V lookup: CDR1 LGHNA, CDR2 YNFKEQ. V was pared by 0 bases and J by 3 bases, with 14 bases between. The CDR3 runs to 17 residues. CDR3 region: CASSQDSSGSPNEKLFF. The CDR3 nucleotides are TGTGCCAGCAGCCAAGATTCGTCGGGAAGCCCTAATGAAAAACTGTTTTTT.

The chain has TRBV15 and TRBJ2-5, with TRBD1 identical over 8 bases. This CDR3 is 15 amino acids long. Germline V lookup: CDR1 LNHNV, CDR2 YYDKDF (reference sequence). The V and J ends lost 0 bases and 2 bases, in that order; junction bases with no gene match: 2. The chain's CDR3 is CATSRDWDRQETQYF. CDR3 coding DNA: TGTGCCACCAGCAGAGATTGGGACAGGCAAGAGACCCAGTACTTC.

The DNA of the CDR3 is TGTGCCACCAGCAGAGAGTGGGGTGGGCGGACCTCCTACAATGAGCAGTTCTTC. The encoded protein is CATSREWGGRTSYNEQFF. The chain combines TRBV15 with TRBJ2-1; D call uncertain. Germline CDR1 and CDR2: LNHNV and YYDKDF (reference sequence). The CDR3 sequence is 18 residues long. V lost 0 bases, J lost 0 bases, and 15 bases lay in between.

This clone was observed once. The chain recombines TRBV7-6 with TRBJ2-7; 9 nucleotides align to TRBD1. Unmatched junction bases numbered 11, after V lost 5 bases and J lost 6 bases. The germline V gene has CDR1 SGHVS and CDR2 FNYEAQ. The CDR3 has 15 residues. This CDR3 reads CASSRRGQGEGEQYF. The DNA for the CDR3 is TGTGCCAGCAGCCGTCGGGGACAGGGAGAGGGCGAGCAGTACTTC.

The gene calls are TRBV9 and TRBJ2-7; TRBD2 matches 8 bases. CDR1 is SGDLS, CDR2 YYNGEE, per germline. J lost 1 base, V lost 4 bases, and 7 bases had no gene match. The CDR3 has 15 residues. The CDR3 is CASSPGGGASYEQYF. CDR3 DNA sequence: TGTGCCAGCAGCCCGGGAGGGGGGGCATCCTACGAGCAGTACTTC.